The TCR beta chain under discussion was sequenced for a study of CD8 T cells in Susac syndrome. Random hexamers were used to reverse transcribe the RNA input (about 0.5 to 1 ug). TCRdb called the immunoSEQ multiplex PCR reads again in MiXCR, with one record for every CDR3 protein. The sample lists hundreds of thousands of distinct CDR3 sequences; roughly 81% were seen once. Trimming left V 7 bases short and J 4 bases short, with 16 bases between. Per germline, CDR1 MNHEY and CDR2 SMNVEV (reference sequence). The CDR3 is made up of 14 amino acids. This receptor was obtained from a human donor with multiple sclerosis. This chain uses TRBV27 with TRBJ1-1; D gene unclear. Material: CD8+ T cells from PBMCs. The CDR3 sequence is CASNNGYGATEAFF. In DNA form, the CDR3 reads TGTGCCAGCAATAATGGGTACGGTGCCACTGAAGCTTTCTTT.